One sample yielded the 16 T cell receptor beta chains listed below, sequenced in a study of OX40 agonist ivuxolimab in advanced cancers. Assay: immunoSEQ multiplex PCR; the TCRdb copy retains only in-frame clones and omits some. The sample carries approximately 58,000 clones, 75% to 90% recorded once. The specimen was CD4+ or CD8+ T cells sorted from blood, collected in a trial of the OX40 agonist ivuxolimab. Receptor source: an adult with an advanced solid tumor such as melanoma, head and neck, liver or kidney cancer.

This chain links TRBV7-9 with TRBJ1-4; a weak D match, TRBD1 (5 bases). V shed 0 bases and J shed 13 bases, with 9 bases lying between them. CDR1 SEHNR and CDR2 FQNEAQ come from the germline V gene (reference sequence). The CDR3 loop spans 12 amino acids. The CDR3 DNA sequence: TGTGCCAGCAGCTTAGCTTCAGGGTCACTGTTTTTT. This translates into CASSLASGSLFF.

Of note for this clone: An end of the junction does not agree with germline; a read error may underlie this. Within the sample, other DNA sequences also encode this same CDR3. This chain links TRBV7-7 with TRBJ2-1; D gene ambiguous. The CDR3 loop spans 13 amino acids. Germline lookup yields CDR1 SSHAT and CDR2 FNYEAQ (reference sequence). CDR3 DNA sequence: TGTGCTAGCAGCTTAGGATCCTACAATGAGCAGTTCTTC. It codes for CASSLGSYNEQFF.

The CDR3 DNA sequence: TGTGCCTGGAGTTCCAGCGGTAGCACAGATACGCAGTATTTT. This codes for CAWSSSGSTDTQYF. The chain couples TRBV30 to TRBJ2-3, with a weak D call TRBD2 (5 bases). The CDR3 runs 14 residues. V dropped 2 bases and J dropped 0 bases, with 9 bases sitting between them. Germline assignment: CDR1 GTSNPN and CDR2 SVGIG (reference sequence). Drawing the rest from reference TRBV30 and TRBJ2-3, the complete variable domain is SQTIHQWPATLVQPVGSPLSLECTVEGTSNPNLYWYRQAAGRGLQLLFYSVGIGQISSEVPQNLSASRPQDRQFILSSKKLLLSDSGFYLCAWSSSGSTDTQYFGPGTRLTVL.

The CDR3 spells CASRSQVPSSGANVLTF. The CDR3 coding sequence is TGTGCCAGTAGATCTCAGGTTCCCAGCTCTGGGGCCAACGTCCTGACTTTC. The chain has TRBV19 and TRBJ2-6; D is undetermined. V lost 6 bases to trimming and J lost 0 bases, with 15 bases between them. The CDR3 extends over 17 amino acids. The V gene's germline CDR1 is LNHDA and CDR2 SQIVND (reference sequence).

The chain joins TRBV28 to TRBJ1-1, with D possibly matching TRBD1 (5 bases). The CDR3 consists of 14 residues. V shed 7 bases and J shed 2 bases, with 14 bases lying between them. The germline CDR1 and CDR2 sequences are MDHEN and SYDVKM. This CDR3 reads CASIHPGGNTEAFF. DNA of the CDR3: TGTGCCAGCATACACCCCGGGGGAAACACTGAAGCTTTCTTT.

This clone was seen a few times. CDR3 DNA: TGTGCCAGTAGTATAATCGACAGGGACACTGAAGCTTTCTTT. It is translated as CASSIIDRDTEAFF. The chain recombines TRBV19 with TRBJ1-1; 7 bases fit TRBD1. The CDR3 consists of 14 residues. Germline CDR1 reads LNHDA; CDR2 reads SQIVND (reference sequence). The J segment lost 3 bases and the V segment lost 2 bases, leaving 3 bases of the junction unmatched.

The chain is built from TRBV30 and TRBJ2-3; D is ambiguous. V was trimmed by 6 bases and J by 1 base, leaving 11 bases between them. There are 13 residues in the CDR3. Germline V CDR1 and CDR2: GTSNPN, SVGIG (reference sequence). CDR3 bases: TGTGCCTGCTCTAGGAGCGGCACAGATACGCAGTATTTT. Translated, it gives CACSRSGTDTQYF.

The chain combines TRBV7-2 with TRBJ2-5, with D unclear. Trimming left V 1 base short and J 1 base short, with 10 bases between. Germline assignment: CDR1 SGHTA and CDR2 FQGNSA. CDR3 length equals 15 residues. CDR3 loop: CASSLDRVGQETQYF. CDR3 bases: TGTGCCAGCAGCTTAGATCGCGTAGGCCAAGAGACCCAGTACTTC.

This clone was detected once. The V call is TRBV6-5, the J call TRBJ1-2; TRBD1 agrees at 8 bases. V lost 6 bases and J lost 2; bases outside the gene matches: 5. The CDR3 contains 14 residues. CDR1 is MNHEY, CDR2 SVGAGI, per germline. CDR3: CASSNGQGNYGYTF. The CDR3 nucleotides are TGTGCCAGCAGCAACGGACAGGGAAACTATGGCTACACCTTC.

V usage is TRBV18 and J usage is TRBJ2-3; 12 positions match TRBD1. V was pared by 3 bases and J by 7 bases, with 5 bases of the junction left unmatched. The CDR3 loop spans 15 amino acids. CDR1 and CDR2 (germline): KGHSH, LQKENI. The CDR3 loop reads CASSPGDRGPNTQYF. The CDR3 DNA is TGTGCCAGCTCACCTGGGGACAGGGGGCCGAATACGCAGTATTTT.

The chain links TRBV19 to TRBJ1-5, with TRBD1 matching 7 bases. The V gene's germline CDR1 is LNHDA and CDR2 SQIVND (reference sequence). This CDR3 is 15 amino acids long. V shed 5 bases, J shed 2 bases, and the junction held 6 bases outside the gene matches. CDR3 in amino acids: CASSPNTGGNQPQHF. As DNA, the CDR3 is TGTGCCAGTAGTCCGAACACAGGGGGCAATCAGCCCCAGCATTTT.

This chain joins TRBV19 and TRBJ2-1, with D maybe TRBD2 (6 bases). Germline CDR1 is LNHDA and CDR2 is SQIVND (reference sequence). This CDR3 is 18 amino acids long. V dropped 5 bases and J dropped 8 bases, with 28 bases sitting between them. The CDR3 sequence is CASSRHWGGTRGIHEQFF. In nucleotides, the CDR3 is TGTGCCAGTAGTCGACATTGGGGCGGGACCCGAGGCATCCATGAGCAGTTCTTC. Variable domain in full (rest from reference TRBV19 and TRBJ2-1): DGGITQSPKYLFRKEGQNVTLSCEQNLNHDAMYWYRQDPGQGLRLIYYSQIVNDFQKGDIAEGYSVSREKKESFPLTVTSAQKNPTAFYLCASSRHWGGTRGIHEQFFGPGTRLTVL.

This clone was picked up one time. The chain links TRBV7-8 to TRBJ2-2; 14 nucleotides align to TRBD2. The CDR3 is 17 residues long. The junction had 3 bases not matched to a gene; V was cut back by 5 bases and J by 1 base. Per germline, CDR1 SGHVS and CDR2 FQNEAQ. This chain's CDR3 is CASSRGLAGVNTGELFF. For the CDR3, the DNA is TGTGCCAGCAGCCGGGGACTAGCGGGAGTGAACACCGGGGAGCTGTTTTTT.

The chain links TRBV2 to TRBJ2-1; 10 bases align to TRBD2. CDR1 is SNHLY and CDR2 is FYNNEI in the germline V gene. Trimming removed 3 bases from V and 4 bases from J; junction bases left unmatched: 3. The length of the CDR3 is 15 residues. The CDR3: CASSDMGLAYNEQFF. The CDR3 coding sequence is TGTGCCAGCAGTGATATGGGACTAGCGTACAATGAGCAGTTCTTC.

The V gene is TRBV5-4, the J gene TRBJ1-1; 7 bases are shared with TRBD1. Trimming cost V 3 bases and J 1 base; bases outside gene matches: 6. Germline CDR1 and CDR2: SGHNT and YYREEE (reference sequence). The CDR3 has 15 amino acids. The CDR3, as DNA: TGTGCCAGCAGCTCATACAGGGGCGGGAACACTGAAGCTTTCTTT. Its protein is CASSSYRGGNTEAFF.

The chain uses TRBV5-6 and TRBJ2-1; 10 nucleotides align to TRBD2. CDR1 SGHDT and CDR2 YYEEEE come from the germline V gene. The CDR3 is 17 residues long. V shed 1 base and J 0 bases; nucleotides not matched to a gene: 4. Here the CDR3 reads CASSLLASGGSYNEQFF. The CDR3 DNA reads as TGTGCCAGCAGCTTGTTGGCTAGCGGGGGCTCCTACAATGAGCAGTTCTTC.